This record concerns one T cell receptor (beta chain) sequence. The antigen is not known. The data stem from a study of CD8 T cells in ankylosing spondylitis. The V and J ends lost 1 base and 9 bases respectively, with 13 bases between them. The CDR3 has 14 amino acids. Germline V gene lookup returns CDR1 SGHAT and CDR2 FQNNGV. Making use of molecular barcodes, quantitative 5'-RACE generated TCR beta libraries. In TCRdb, the 5' RACE reads were re-called with MiXCR into one record per CDR3 protein. The table has 220,000 or so distinct CDR3 sequences, roughly a tenth seen once. Study outcomes and limitations: Ankylosing spondylitis blood appeared to carry a characteristic TCR beta motif of several highly homologous variants. Earlier work had already found some motif variants in reactive arthritis synovial fluid and blood. Within matched ankylosing spondylitis synovial fluid, disease-linked clones were reportedly significantly enriched.

The specimen was blood, either unsorted or a sorted T cell fraction (not recorded which). The TCR was taken from a male donor with ankylosing spondylitis or in good health (not recorded which). The chain combines TRBV11-2 with TRBJ2-1, with D tentatively TRBD2 (6 bases). The CDR3 is CASSLAAGNGEQFF. In DNA form, the CDR3 reads TGTGCCAGCAGCTTAGCGGCGGGGAATGGTGAGCAGTTCTTC.